The next 8 T cell receptor beta chains were all read from a single sample in a study of naive and memory T cell subsets. RNA was extracted from 2 to 3 ml of whole blood of healthy adults. Reverse transcription of blood and skin TCR RNA was primed at alpha and beta constant regions. A single record per CDR3 protein comes from TCRdb applying MiXCR to the 5' RACE reads. The data contain over 25,000 distinct CDR3 sequences, under 30% of them seen just once; the ten biggest clones take up about 1.8%. Every receptor here comes from a female donor in good health.

This clonotype is medium-sized (0.01 to 0.1%) in the sample. The chain employs TRBV5-5 and TRBJ2-1; 7 bases line up with TRBD1. In germline, CDR1 is SGHKS, CDR2 YYEKEE (reference sequence). The CDR3 is made up of 15 amino acids. V gave up 6 bases and J gave up 0 bases; unmatched junction bases: 6. The CDR3 region is CASKLGGNSYNEQFF. The CDR3 coding sequence is TGTGCCAGCAAATTAGGGGGCAACTCCTACAATGAGCAGTTCTTC.

This clonotype was detected ten times or more. V usage is TRBV20-1 and J usage is TRBJ2-7; the D is unclear. CDR1 is DFQATT and CDR2 is SNEGSKA in the germline V gene (reference sequence). The CDR3 has 16 amino acids. V gave up 0 bases and J gave up 6 bases, with 21 bases separating them. The CDR3: CSARDAGAQPSFEQYF. The CDR3 DNA follows: TGCAGTGCTAGAGATGCTGGCGCACAGCCGAGTTTCGAGCAGTACTTC.

This chain joins TRBV5-5 and TRBJ2-1, with TRBD1 identical over 7 bases. The ends lost 1 base at V and 6 bases at J; junction bases unmatched: 7. Germline CDR1 SGHKS, CDR2 YYEKEE (reference sequence). The CDR3 covers 15 residues. This chain's CDR3 is CASSLSATGSNEQFF. DNA of the CDR3: TGTGCCAGCAGCTTGTCTGCGACAGGGTCCAATGAGCAGTTCTTC.

The chain carries TRBV6-1 and TRBJ2-7; 7 bases are shared with TRBD1. The CDR3 is 13 amino acids. V was clipped by 6 bases and J by 5 bases; unmatched bases: 7. CDR1 and CDR2 from the germline V gene are MNHNS and SASEGT. The CDR3 region has the DNA TGTGCCAGCAGGTATGCGCAGGGGGACGAGCAGTACTTC. It specifies CASRYAQGDEQYF.

In this sample, this clonotype turned up many times. This sequence joins TRBV18 and TRBJ2-1; TRBD2 matches at 8 bases. The CDR3 totals 17 residues. CDR1 is KGHSH, CDR2 LQKENI, per germline. V was clipped by 6 bases and J by 7 bases; unmatched bases: 17. The CDR3, as DNA: TGTGCCAGCTCTCCGCCGCGTGTTAGCGGGAATAGAAATGAGCAGTTCTTC. Its translation is CASSPPRVSGNRNEQFF. Using reference TRBV18 and TRBJ2-1 for the parts outside the CDR3, the full variable domain is NAGVMQNPRHLVRRRGQEARLRCSPMKGHSHVYWYRQLPEEGLKFMVYLQKENIIDESGMPKERFSAEFPKEGPSILRIQQVVRGDSAAYFCASSPPRVSGNRNEQFFGPGTRLTVL.

This clonotype occurred many times. The V call is TRBV28, the J call TRBJ1-4; 7 nucleotides match TRBD1. Looked up from germline, CDR1 is MDHEN and CDR2 is SYDVKM. V lost 5 bases to trimming and J lost 7 bases; unmatched junction nucleotides: 7. The CDR3 spans 14 residues. CDR3 DNA sequence: TGTGCCAGCAGTCGAGGGGGCAACAGTGAAAAACTGTTTTTT. It specifies CASSRGGNSEKLFF.

By frequency in the sample, this clonotype is medium-sized. V usage is TRBV6-5 and J usage is TRBJ2-7, with 9 bases lining up with TRBD2. Germline trimming cut 6 bases from V and 4 bases from J; bases unmatched to any gene: 10. There are 15 residues in the CDR3. Looked up from germline, CDR1 is MNHEY and CDR2 is SVGAGI. CDR3 coding DNA: TGTGCCAGCAGCCCTACGGCAGCGGGAGGATACGAGCAGTACTTC. Amino acid sequence: CASSPTAAGGYEQYF.

This clonotype showed up many times. The chain carries TRBV18 and TRBJ1-2; unclear D gene. Germline values: CDR1 KGHSH, CDR2 LQKENI. Trimming removed 3 bases at V and 3 bases at J, with 14 bases between. The CDR3 extends over 15 amino acids. The CDR3 DNA reads TGTGCCAGCTCACCGAGTCTTGGTAGTGACTATGGCTACACCTTC. Protein sequence: CASSPSLGSDYGYTF.